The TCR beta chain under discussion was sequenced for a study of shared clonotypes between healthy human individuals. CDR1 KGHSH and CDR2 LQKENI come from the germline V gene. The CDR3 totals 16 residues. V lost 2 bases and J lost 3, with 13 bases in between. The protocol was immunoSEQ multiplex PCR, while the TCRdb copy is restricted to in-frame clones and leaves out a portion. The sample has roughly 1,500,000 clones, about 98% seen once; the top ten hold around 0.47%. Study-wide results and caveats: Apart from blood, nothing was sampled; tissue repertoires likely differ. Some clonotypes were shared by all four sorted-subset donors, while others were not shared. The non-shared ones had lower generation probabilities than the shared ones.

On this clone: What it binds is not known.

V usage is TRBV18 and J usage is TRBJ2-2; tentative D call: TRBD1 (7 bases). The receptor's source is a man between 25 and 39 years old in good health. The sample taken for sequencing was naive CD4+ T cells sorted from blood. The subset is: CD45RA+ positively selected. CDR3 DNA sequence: TGTGCCAGCTCACCAAGGCAGGGGGGCGACACCGGGGAGCTGTTTTTT. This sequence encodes CASSPRQGGDTGELFF.